The clone carrying this T cell receptor beta chain was seen ten or more times. These data come from a study of T-cell reconstitution after alpha-beta-depleted transplantation in children. This CDR3 is built from 15 residues. Germline loops: CDR1 DFQATT, CDR2 SNEGSKA (reference sequence). Deletions cut 3 bases from V and 0 bases from J, with 12 bases between. A library of TCRbeta sequences, prepared with unique molecular identifiers, was generated. TCRdb ran MiXCR on the PCR reads and lists one entry per CDR3 protein. The sample comprises some 400,000 distinct CDR3 sequences, around 20% of which are singletons, and less than 4.5% rests with the top ten.

The clonotype originates from a human donor who donated a stem cell graft to a child with acute myeloid leukemia. The chain links TRBV20-1 to TRBJ2-4; D unclear. Sequenced here: PBMCs from the stem cell graft donor, sampled from the stem cell graft. The CDR3 reads CSASGVNQAKNIQYF. DNA of the CDR3: TGCAGTGCTAGTGGGGTGAATCAAGCCAAAAACATTCAGTACTTC.